A single T cell receptor (beta chain) is shown here with its context. The antigen is undetermined. The CDR3 runs to 16 residues. J gave up 6 bases and V 4 bases, and 14 bases lay outside the gene matches. Germline CDR1 is MNHEY and CDR2 is SMNVEV (reference sequence). The entry originates in a study of radiotherapy plus CTLA-4 blockade in lung cancer. Study outcomes and limitations: TCR clones originating in tumors grew in number in blood after radiotherapy plus ipilimumab.

TCRdb's table, derived via immunoSEQ multiplex PCR, lists solely in-frame clones and lacks some. The sample yields 45,000 to 55,000 clones, 86% seen once. The sequence was obtained from a human donor with non-small cell lung cancer that progressed on radiotherapy plus ipilimumab. Some clones in this sample may be carry-over from other donors' samples. The sequenced sample was peripheral blood, obtained from a patient treated with radiotherapy plus ipilimumab. The chain recombines TRBV27 with TRBJ2-7; 8 bases align to TRBD2. CDR3 sequence reads: CASSSDPSGWEGEQYF. The CDR3 DNA is TGTGCCAGCAGTTCGGACCCTAGCGGGTGGGAGGGCGAGCAGTACTTC.